The 23 T cell receptor beta chains listed next were all sequenced from one sample in a study of shared clonotypes between healthy human individuals. CD45RO-negative, CCR7-selected cells formed the naive CD8 fraction, which excluded terminally differentiated effector memory CD45RA+ cells. Using immunoSEQ multiplex PCR, the repertoire was profiled, and TCRdb retains in-frame clones only, with some absent. The sample lists about 580,000 clones, about 98% occurring once. Sequenced input: naive CD8+ T cells sorted from blood. All receptors come from a man under 40 in good health.

This clone was recorded only once. The chain joins TRBV5-6 to TRBJ2-1; 9 nucleotides align to TRBD1. V trimming: 0 bases; J trimming: 5 bases; junction bases outside the gene matches: 3. CDR1 and CDR2 from the germline V gene are SGHDT and YYEEEE. CDR3 length: 15 amino acids. CDR3 nucleotides: TGTGCCAGCAGCTTGGAGTGGACAGGGGACAATGAGCAGTTCTTC. As protein: CASSLEWTGDNEQFF.

The CDR3 region is CASSLSGGYNEQFF. CDR3 nucleotides: TGTGCCAGCAGCTTAAGTGGGGGGTACAATGAGCAGTTCTTC. This chain joins TRBV7-3 and TRBJ2-1, with a weak D call TRBD2 (6 bases). This CDR3 has 14 residues. CDR1 is SGHTA and CDR2 is FQGTGA in the germline V gene. V lost 1 base and J 4 bases, leaving 8 bases between the germline ends. The full variable domain, completed using reference TRBV7-3 and TRBJ2-1, is GAGVSQTPSNKVTEKGKYVELRCDPISGHTALYWYRQSLGQGPEFLIYFQGTGAADDSGLPNDRFFAVRPEGSVSTLKIQRTERGDSAVYLCASSLSGGYNEQFFGPGTRLTVL.

The chain joins TRBV2 to TRBJ2-6, with 8 bases matching TRBD1. The V and J ends lost 3 bases and 4 bases, in that order; junction bases with no gene match: 8. Germline loops: CDR1 SNHLY, CDR2 FYNNEI. The CDR3 length is 17 residues. The CDR3 nucleotides are TGTGCCAGCAGTGAGGCAGGGGGCGCTTCCGGGGCCAACGTCCTGACTTTC. Translated: CASSEAGGASGANVLTF.

As for this clone: At the DNA level, this CDR3 is encoded by other sequences in the same sample as well. The chain links TRBV19 to TRBJ2-1; no clear D. The CDR3 loop spans 11 amino acids. Trimming stripped 1 base from V and 10 bases from J, with 5 bases between. Germline lookup yields CDR1 LNHDA and CDR2 SQIVND (reference sequence). The CDR3 sequence: CASSIGPEQFF. In nucleotides, the CDR3 is TGTGCCAGTAGTATAGGCCCGGAGCAGTTCTTC.

This sequence joins TRBV14 and TRBJ1-1; TRBD1 matches 9 bases. J lost 5 bases, V lost 1 base, and 8 bases had no gene match. The CDR3 consists of 16 residues. CDR1 SGHDN and CDR2 FVKESK come from the germline V gene. The CDR3 DNA sequence: TGTGCCAGCAGCCAAGCGGTCGGACAGGGGTGGACTGAAGCTTTCTTT. Translation gives CASSQAVGQGWTEAFF.

The chain combines TRBV19 with TRBJ1-1, with D hard to call. This CDR3 is 15 amino acids long. Germline V gene lookup returns CDR1 LNHDA and CDR2 SQIVND (reference sequence). V shed 3 bases and J shed 1 base, with 12 bases lying between them. CDR3 protein: CASSIWTGSNTEAFF. CDR3 nucleotides: TGTGCCAGTAGTATCTGGACGGGATCGAACACTGAAGCTTTCTTT.

The chain links TRBV13 to TRBJ2-1; the D gene is possibly TRBD2 (6 bases). The CDR3 spans 19 residues. Germline V gives CDR1 PRHDT, CDR2 FYEKMQ (reference sequence). Trimming shortened V by 0 bases and J by 1 base, and 19 bases separated the two germline ends. The CDR3 sequence is CASSLGGGKGRWSYNEQFF. CDR3 sequence (DNA): TGTGCCAGCAGCTTAGGCGGCGGGAAGGGACGGTGGTCCTACAATGAGCAGTTCTTC.

The chain is built from TRBV5-1 and TRBJ2-7; D not resolved. Looked up from germline, CDR1 is SGHRS and CDR2 is YFSETQ. V gave up 4 bases and J gave up 0 bases, with 5 bases separating them. CDR3 size: 12 residues. In DNA, the CDR3 is TGCGCCAGCAGCCCGGGCTCCTACGAGCAGTACTTC. Translation gives CASSPGSYEQYF. The full variable domain, in which reference TRBV5-1 and TRBJ2-7 provide the parts outside the CDR3, is KAGVTQTPRYLIKTRGQQVTLSCSPISGHRSVSWYQQTPGQGLQFLFEYFSETQRNKGNFPGRFSGRQFSNSRSEMNVSTLELGDSALYLCASSPGSYEQYFGPGTRLTVT.

The V and J genes are TRBV28 and TRBJ2-7; TRBD1 agrees at 8 bases. Germline loops: CDR1 MDHEN, CDR2 SYDVKM. CDR3 length: 13 amino acids. The trim removed 6 bases at V and 2 bases at J, leaving 3 bases unmatched. CDR3 nucleotide sequence: TGTGCCAGCAGGGACAGGGTAACCTACGAGCAGTACTTC. This codes for CASRDRVTYEQYF. Variable domain in full (rest from reference TRBV28 and TRBJ2-7): DVKVTQSSRYLVKRTGEKVFLECVQDMDHENMFWYRQDPGLGLRLIYFSYDVKMKEKGDIPEGYSVSREKKERFSLILESASTNQTSMYLCASRDRVTYEQYFGPGTRLTVT.

This clone was seen just once. A read error may account for a junction end that differs from germline. The chain is built from TRBV7-9 and TRBJ2-7; 7 nucleotides align to TRBD1. Germline values: CDR1 SEHNR, CDR2 FQNEAQ (reference sequence). The CDR3 has 15 amino acids. The chain's CDR3 is CASSLAGDRSYEQYF. CDR3 in DNA: TGTGCCAGCAGCCTAGCCGGGGACAGATCCTACGAGCAGTACTTC.

The rearrangement joins TRBV7-9 to TRBJ2-1, with TRBD2 matching over 8 bases. V dropped 5 bases and J dropped 2; count of bases not matched to a gene: 5. In germline, CDR1 is SEHNR, CDR2 FQNEAQ (reference sequence). This CDR3 contains 15 residues. The CDR3, as DNA: TGTGCCAGCAGCGCCCCCGGGAGGGCCTACAATGAGCAGTTCTTC. This sequence encodes CASSAPGRAYNEQFF.

The rearrangement links TRBV5-4 to TRBJ2-5; 10 bases fit TRBD2. The V segment lost 4 bases and the J segment 2 bases; nucleotides outside the gene matches: 5. CDR1 and CDR2 from the germline V gene are SGHNT and YYREEE (reference sequence). This CDR3 comprises 15 residues. The CDR3 reads CASSREREGQETQYF. The CDR3 DNA is TGTGCCAGCAGCCGGGAGCGGGAGGGACAAGAGACCCAGTACTTC.

The chain links TRBV19 to TRBJ2-3, with 8 bases that match TRBD2. The CDR3 contains 16 residues. The ends lost 6 bases at V and 3 bases at J; junction bases unmatched: 11. Germline CDR1 LNHDA, CDR2 SQIVND (reference sequence). DNA of the CDR3: TGTGCCAGTAGGAAGTCCGGGACTAGAGGGACAGATACGCAGTATTTT. Amino acid sequence: CASRKSGTRGTDTQYF.

CDR3 sequence: CASSGDRESRYGYTF. DNA for the CDR3: TGTGCCAGCAGCGGGGACAGGGAGAGCCGTTATGGCTACACCTTC. The chain recombines TRBV9 with TRBJ1-2; TRBD1 matches 9 bases. V lost 3 bases, J lost 5 bases, and 8 bases stayed unmatched. This CDR3 spans 15 amino acids. Germline lookup yields CDR1 SGDLS and CDR2 YYNGEE.

This chain connects TRBV5-1 to TRBJ2-7; 7 bases agree with TRBD1. The CDR3 is made up of 16 amino acids. Germline lookup yields CDR1 SGHRS and CDR2 YFSETQ. V lost 0 bases, J lost 0 bases, and 6 bases stayed unmatched. The CDR3 sequence: CASSLALGTDSYEQYF. DNA for the CDR3: TGCGCCAGCAGCTTGGCCCTCGGGACAGACTCCTACGAGCAGTACTTC. Full variable domain (outside the CDR3, taken from reference TRBV5-1 and TRBJ2-7): KAGVTQTPRYLIKTRGQQVTLSCSPISGHRSVSWYQQTPGQGLQFLFEYFSETQRNKGNFPGRFSGRQFSNSRSEMNVSTLELGDSALYLCASSLALGTDSYEQYFGPGTRLTVT.

On this clone itself: This sample includes further DNA sequences coding for the same CDR3. The CDR3 DNA follows: TGCAGCGTTGGCAGAGAATACGAGCAGTACTTC. Residues: CSVGREYEQYF. This chain joins TRBV29-1 and TRBJ2-7; D is unclear. The CDR3 is made up of 11 amino acids. V dropped 4 bases and J dropped 4 bases, with 8 bases sitting between them. Germline V gives CDR1 SQVTM, CDR2 ANQGSEA.

The V call is TRBV13, the J call TRBJ2-7, with 8 bases lining up with TRBD2. This CDR3 spans 16 amino acids. Losses at the gene ends were 0 bases for V and 0 bases for J; bases not matched to a gene: 4. Per germline, CDR1 PRHDT and CDR2 FYEKMQ (reference sequence). The CDR3 bases are TGTGCCAGCAGCTTAGGGACCGGGACTAGCTCCTACGAGCAGTACTTC. Its translation: CASSLGTGTSSYEQYF.

Regarding this clone: The same CDR3 also results from other DNA sequences found in this sample. The genes are TRBV5-4 and TRBJ2-7; D assignment may be TRBD1 or TRBD2 (6 bases each). This CDR3 comprises 14 residues. V gave up 0 bases and J gave up 2 bases, with 9 bases separating them. Germline assignment: CDR1 SGHNT and CDR2 YYREEE (reference sequence). The CDR3 here is CASSLEGGPYEQYF. The DNA of the CDR3 is TGTGCCAGCAGCTTGGAGGGGGGTCCCTACGAGCAGTACTTC. Full variable domain (outside the CDR3, taken from reference TRBV5-4 and TRBJ2-7): ETGVTQSPTHLIKTRGQQVTLRCSSQSGHNTVSWYQQALGQGPQFIFQYYREEENGRGNFPPRFSGLQFPNYSSELNVNALELDDSALYLCASSLEGGPYEQYFGPGTRLTVT.

The V and J genes are TRBV9 and TRBJ1-2; D perhaps matches TRBD1 (6 bases). This CDR3 comprises 19 residues. Trimming cost V 7 bases and J 4 bases, with 32 bases left between them. The germline gives CDR1 SGDLS, CDR2 YYNGEE. This chain's CDR3 is CASGGVHPDSPMSGYGYTF. DNA of the CDR3: TGTGCCAGCGGAGGGGTACACCCGGACAGTCCGATGTCAGGCTATGGCTACACCTTC.

The V gene is TRBV28, the J gene TRBJ1-1; tentatively, D is TRBD1 (5 bases). CDR3 size: 14 residues. The ends were cut back, 6 bases at V and 0 bases at J, with 11 bases in the middle. The germline V gene encodes CDR1 MDHEN and CDR2 SYDVKM. CDR3: CASRFQGMNTEAFF. Here the CDR3 DNA reads TGTGCCAGCAGATTCCAGGGAATGAACACTGAAGCTTTCTTT.

This sequence joins TRBV11-2 and TRBJ1-1, with a weak D call TRBD1 (6 bases). V was clipped by 7 bases and J by 8 bases, with 14 bases between them. The CDR3 consists of 12 residues. Germline assignment: CDR1 SGHAT and CDR2 FQNNGV. The CDR3 sequence: CASTLGGGEAFF. For the CDR3, the DNA is TGTGCCAGCACTCTAGGGGGAGGGGAAGCTTTCTTT.

J is TRBJ2-4 and V is TRBV30, with D perhaps being TRBD1 or TRBD2 (5 bases each). Germline V gene lookup returns CDR1 GTSNPN and CDR2 SVGIG (reference sequence). This CDR3 comprises 17 residues. Trimming left V 1 base short and J 0 bases short, with 16 bases between. CDR3 bases: TGTGCCTGGAGTGCCCCCGGTACAGGACTAGCCAAAAACATTCAGTACTTC. This sequence encodes CAWSAPGTGLAKNIQYF.

This CDR3 reads CASSEGTGGYGYTF. For the CDR3, the DNA is TGTGCCAGCAGCGAGGGGACAGGGGGCTATGGCTACACCTTC. The rearrangement joins TRBV5-6 to TRBJ1-2, with 11 bases fitting TRBD1. Germline V CDR1 and CDR2: SGHDT, YYEEEE. The trim removed 4 bases at V and 4 bases at J, leaving 3 bases unmatched. CDR3 length equals 14 residues.